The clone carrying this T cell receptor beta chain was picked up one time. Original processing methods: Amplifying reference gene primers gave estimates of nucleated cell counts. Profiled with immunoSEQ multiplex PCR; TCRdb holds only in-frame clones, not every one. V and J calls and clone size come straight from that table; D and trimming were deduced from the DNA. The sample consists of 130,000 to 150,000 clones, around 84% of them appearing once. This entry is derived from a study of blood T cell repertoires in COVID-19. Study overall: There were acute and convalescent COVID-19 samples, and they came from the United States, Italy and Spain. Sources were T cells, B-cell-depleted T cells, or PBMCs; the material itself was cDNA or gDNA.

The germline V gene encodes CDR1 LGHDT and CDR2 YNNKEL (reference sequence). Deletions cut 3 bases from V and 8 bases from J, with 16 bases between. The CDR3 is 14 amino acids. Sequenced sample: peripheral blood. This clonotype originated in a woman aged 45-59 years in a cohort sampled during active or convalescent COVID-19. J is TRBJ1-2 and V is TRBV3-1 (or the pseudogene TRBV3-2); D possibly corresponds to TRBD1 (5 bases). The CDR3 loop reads CASSQGQGSQGYTF. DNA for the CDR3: TGTGCCAGCAGCCAGGGCCAGGGTAGTCAAGGCTACACCTTC.